The rows below give T cell receptor beta chains drawn from one sample of a study of blood T cell repertoires in COVID-19. The protocol was immunoSEQ multiplex PCR, while the TCRdb copy is restricted to in-frame clones and leaves out a portion. The table lists approximately 190,000 clones, about 82% of them singletons. The sequenced sample consisted of peripheral blood. These receptors came from a woman younger than 45 with acute or convalescent COVID-19. CDR3s include the opening cysteine and the closing phenylalanine or tryptophan. Fields, in order: V gene, clone size, J gene, CDR3 protein. Some rows have no size entry. The others give once, few or many, or a class for an expanded clone.

TRBV11-3,-,TRBJ2-3,CASSLTAGTDTQYF
TRBV30,-,TRBJ1-1,CAWSVVWGQWRINTEAFF
TRBV7-2,-,TRBJ2-2,CASSLTSTFWNTGELFF
TRBV28,-,TRBJ1-6,CATRDNRISPLHF
TRBV2,-,TRBJ1-4,CASSVRQGATNEKLFF
TRBV6-1,-,TRBJ1-1,CASSEQGYTGEAFF
TRBV5-1,-,TRBJ1-5,CASSLGGDSNQPQHF
TRBV9,few,TRBJ1-6,CASSSQAGPLHF
TRBV11-2,-,TRBJ1-6,CASSLGSARASSYNSPLHF
TRBV29-1,-,TRBJ1-1,CSARQGNTEAFF
TRBV19,-,TRBJ2-7,CASSSGSYEQYF
TRBV29-1,once,TRBJ1-2,CSAPDSTNYGYTF
TRBV7-2,-,TRBJ2-3,CASSLQSGTGGTDTQYF